The T cell receptor (beta chain) under discussion was sequenced for a study of CD8 T cells in Susac syndrome. The RNA input was about 0.5 to 1 ug, and it was reverse transcribed with random hexamers. Amplification of the TCR beta CDR3 was carried out by immunoSEQ multiplex PCR, which spanned a total of 54 Vbeta and 13 Jbeta segments. TCRdb ran MiXCR on the immunoSEQ multiplex PCR reads and lists one entry per CDR3 protein. This sample yields about 130,000 distinct CDR3 sequences, of which under 95% are seen a single time; approximately 0.24% belongs to the top ten. V lost 8 bases and J lost 4; bases outside the gene matches: 9. The CDR3 is made up of 14 amino acids. Germline CDR1 reads LNHNV; CDR2 reads YYDKDF (reference sequence).

This receptor was identified in a human donor with multiple sclerosis. The chain links TRBV15 to TRBJ2-5; 8 nucleotides agree with TRBD2. The sample taken for sequencing was CD8+ T cells from PBMCs. The CDR3 loop is CATVPGGGRETQYF. In nucleotides, the CDR3 is TGTGCCACCGTCCCCGGGGGGGGAAGAGAGACCCAGTACTTC.